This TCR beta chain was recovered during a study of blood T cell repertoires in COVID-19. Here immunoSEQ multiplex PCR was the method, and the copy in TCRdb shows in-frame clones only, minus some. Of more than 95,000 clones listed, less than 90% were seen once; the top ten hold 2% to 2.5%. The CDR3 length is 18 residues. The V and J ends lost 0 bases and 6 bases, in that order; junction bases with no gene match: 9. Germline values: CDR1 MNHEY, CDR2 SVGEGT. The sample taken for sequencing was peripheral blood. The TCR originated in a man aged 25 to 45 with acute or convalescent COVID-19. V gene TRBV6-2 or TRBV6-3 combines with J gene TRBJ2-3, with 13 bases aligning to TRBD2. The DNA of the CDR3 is TGTGCCAGCAGTTACTCCCGCTCGGGACTAGCGGGGAGCGATACGCAGTATTTT. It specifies CASSYSRSGLAGSDTQYF.